These T cell receptor beta chains were read from a single sample in a study of radiation and T cells in renal cell carcinoma. Sequencing was performed with immunoSEQ multiplex PCR; in TCRdb, only in-frame clones are kept and a portion is missing. The sample records some 120,000 clones, about four fifths being singletons. The material was blood, obtained from a patient whose treatment included radiotherapy and nephrectomy. The receptors were gathered from an older woman with renal cell carcinoma. CDR3s include the opening cysteine and the closing phenylalanine or tryptophan. Each record gives: D gene, J gene, clone size, V gene, CDR3 protein, CDR3 DNA. A D gene is named only where the DNA matches it firmly. The size of a clone is reported for some rows only, either as once, few or many, or as a class for expanded clones.

>TRBD2|TRBJ2-3|once|TRBV2
CASSPQGSGGVDTQYF
TGTGCCAGCAGCCCCCAGGGTAGCGGGGGGGTCGATACGCAGTATTTT
>.|TRBJ2-2|.|TRBV6-5
CASSSSPRPNTGELFF
TGTGCCAGCAGTTCCTCCCCGAGACCTAACACCGGGGAGCTGTTTTTT
>.|TRBJ1-1|.|TRBV5-4
CASSPRSGRENTEAFF
TGTGCCAGCAGCCCGCGGTCGGGGCGGGAGAACACTGAAGCTTTCTTT
>TRBD1|TRBJ1-5|few|TRBV2
CASSYVQGLDQPQHF
TGTGCCAGCAGTTACGTACAGGGGCTAGACCAGCCCCAGCATTTT
>.|TRBJ1-5|once|TRBV6-1
CASRGRAQNREPQHF
TGTGCCAGCAGGGGCAGGGCCCAAAATAGGGAGCCCCAGCATTTT
>.|TRBJ1-1|.|TRBV6-4
CASSDEGGEAFF
TGTGCCAGCAGTGACGAGGGGGGTGAAGCTTTCTTT
>TRBD2|TRBJ2-1|.|TRBV25-1
CASSEWLSGGEQFF
TGTGCCAGCAGTGAATGGCTTAGCGGGGGTGAGCAGTTCTTC
>.|TRBJ2-2|.|TRBV11-3
CASSYDRSITGELFF
TGTGCCAGCAGCTACGACCGTTCGATTACCGGGGAGCTGTTTTTT
>.|TRBJ2-5|.|TRBV6-6
CASEVRGQETQYF
TGTGCCAGCGAAGTTAGGGGGCAAGAGACCCAGTACTTC
>TRBD1|TRBJ2-1|.|TRBV5-1
CASSLEQGRLEYEQFF
TGCGCCAGCAGCTTGGAACAGGGGCGACTCGAATATGAGCAGTTCTTC
>.|TRBJ1-6|.|TRBV6-5
CASNEATGTSALHF
TGTGCCAGCAACGAGGCTACCGGGACATCTGCCCTCCACTTT
>TRBD2|TRBJ2-5|once|TRBV27
CASSLYGSGAPETQYF
TGTGCCAGCAGTTTATATGGTAGCGGGGCCCCAGAGACCCAGTACTTC
>.|TRBJ2-3|.|TRBV4-2
CASSQDLNSYRRSSTDTQYF
TGTGCCAGCAGCCAAGATTTAAACAGTTATAGGCGGAGTAGCACAGATACGCAGTATTTT
>TRBD1|TRBJ1-1|.|TRBV5-1
CASSLAGTENTEAFF
TGCGCCAGCAGCCTGGCGGGGACAGAGAACACTGAAGCTTTCTTT
>.|TRBJ1-1|.|TRBV5-1
CASSPDSLTEAFF
TGCGCCAGCAGCCCGGACAGTCTAACTGAAGCTTTCTTT
>.|TRBJ2-7|.|TRBV27
CASSLLEGDEQYF
TGTGCCAGCAGTTTACTAGAGGGGGACGAGCAGTACTTC
>.|TRBJ2-3|.|TRBV9
CASSVVTQSDTQYF
TGTGCCAGCAGCGTAGTGACCCAGTCCGATACGCAGTATTTT
>TRBD1|TRBJ2-7|many|TRBV28
CASSLSIHRARGRPYEQYF
TGTGCCAGCAGTTTATCTATCCACAGGGCCAGGGGGCGCCCCTACGAGCAGTACTTC
>.|TRBJ1-1|.|TRBV6-5
CASSREDRREAFF
TGTGCCAGCAGCCGCGAAGACAGGCGTGAAGCTTTCTTT
>.|TRBJ1-1|.|TRBV19
CASSIRVGGAEAFF
TGTGCCAGTAGTATAAGGGTCGGGGGGGCTGAAGCTTTCTTT
>TRBD2|TRBJ2-7|.|TRBV6-5
CASSKGTSGGYEQYF
TGTGCCAGCAGTAAGGGGACTAGCGGGGGTTACGAGCAGTACTTC
>TRBD2|TRBJ2-7|once|TRBV5-1
CASSSGTSGTYEQYF
TGCGCCAGCAGCTCCGGGACTAGCGGGACCTACGAGCAGTACTTC
>.|TRBJ2-7|once|TRBV6-1
CASMRDYEQYF
TGTGCCAGCATGAGAGACTACGAGCAGTACTTC
>.|TRBJ1-4|.|TRBV7-8
CASSLGTAGFREKLFF
TGTGCCAGCAGCTTAGGGACGGCGGGCTTTAGGGAAAAACTGTTTTTT
>.|TRBJ1-4|.|TRBV7-9
CASSPSVEKLFF
TGTGCCAGCAGCCCCTCGGTAGAGAAACTGTTTTTT
>TRBD1|TRBJ2-3|few|TRBV19
CASSMWTGSTDTQYF
TGTGCCAGTAGTATGTGGACAGGGAGCACAGATACGCAGTATTTT
>.|TRBJ2-3|.|TRBV28
CASSPGDTQYF
TGTGCCAGCAGTCCAGGGGATACGCAGTATTTT
>.|TRBJ1-2|.|TRBV6-1
CASSETIQDPYGYTF
TGTGCCAGCAGTGAGACGATCCAGGACCCCTATGGCTACACCTTC
>.|TRBJ1-2|.|TRBV6-1
CASSNSGYGYTF
TGTGCCAGCAGTAATTCAGGCTATGGCTACACCTTC
>TRBD1|TRBJ1-2|.|TRBV6-5
CASRRDRATGYTF
TGTGCCAGCAGAAGGGACAGGGCGACAGGCTACACCTTC
>TRBD1|TRBJ2-7|once|TRBV7-2
CASSLSAQGAGRYTYEQYF
TGTGCCAGCAGCTTATCAGCCCAGGGGGCAGGCCGGTATACCTACGAGCAGTACTTC
>.|TRBJ2-3|.|TRBV29-1
CSVRTEADTQYF
TGCAGCGTTAGGACAGAAGCAGATACGCAGTATTTT
>.|TRBJ2-1|.|TRBV7-9
CASSISSYNEQFF
TGTGCCAGCAGCATAAGCTCCTACAATGAGCAGTTCTTC
>.|TRBJ1-1|.|TRBV28
CASSRWGGGTEAFF
TGTGCCAGCAGCCGATGGGGGGGCGGCACTGAAGCTTTCTTT
>.|TRBJ2-2|few|TRBV19
CASSGQPYTGELFF
TGTGCCAGTAGTGGACAGCCATACACCGGGGAGCTGTTTTTT
>.|TRBJ2-3|.|TRBV9
CASSAMSIKGPDTQYF
TGTGCCAGCAGCGCTATGTCAATTAAAGGTCCAGATACGCAGTATTTT
>TRBD2|TRBJ2-7|.|TRBV9
CASSPGGSRTYEQYF
TGTGCCAGCAGCCCGGGCGGGAGCAGGACCTACGAGCAGTACTTC
>.|TRBJ1-2|.|TRBV4-1
CASSQGDFNYGYTF
TGCGCCAGCAGCCAAGGGGACTTTAACTATGGCTACACCTTC
>.|TRBJ2-1|.|TRBV27
CASKQGWDNEQFF
TGTGCCAGTAAACAGGGATGGGACAATGAGCAGTTCTTC
>.|TRBJ1-1|.|TRBV6-5
CASSSRASNTEAFF
TGTGCCAGCAGTTCCCGGGCCTCGAACACTGAAGCTTTCTTT
>TRBD1|TRBJ2-1|.|TRBV5-5
CASSLGQGSYNEQFF
TGTGCCAGCAGCTTGGGACAGGGCTCCTACAATGAGCAGTTCTTC